Below, one TCR beta chain is given with its context. Its antigen is not identified. CDR1 SGHKS and CDR2 YYEKEE come from the germline V gene (reference sequence). The CDR3 covers 17 residues. After removal of 1 base from V and 3 bases from J, the junction contained 10 bases not matched to a gene. The entry originates in a study of read filtering for tumor transcriptome and immune sequencing. Broader study findings: RNA-seq captured clonotypes less deeply and reliably than IR-seq. Correlation between methods rose after single-read clonotypes were removed.

The library was built from around 380 ng RNA with molecular barcoded adaptors for alpha/delta and beta/gamma chains. From the reads, TCRdb called clonotypes with MiXCR, one entry per CDR3 protein. The sample gives tens of thousands of distinct CDR3 sequences, 20% to 25% of which show up once; about an eighth is in the top ten. The chain recombines TRBV5-5 with TRBJ1-2; 9 bases are a match to TRBD1. The receptor was derived from a donor over 35 with multiple myeloma. What was sequenced was a population of CD138-negative cells sorted from bone marrow. The CDR3 sequence is CASSLRFGTGRDYGYTF. The CDR3 nucleotides are TGTGCCAGCAGCTTGAGGTTTGGGACAGGGCGCGACTATGGCTACACCTTC.